The rows below give T cell receptor beta chains drawn from one sample of a study of blood T cell repertoires in COVID-19. Profiling relied on immunoSEQ multiplex PCR, and the TCRdb table lists in-frame clones only, not all of them. Here the sample spans about 100,000 clones, around four fifths being singletons. Sequenced: peripheral blood. These TCRs come from a woman in her 70s with acute or convalescent COVID-19. Both conserved end residues are part of each CDR3. Each record gives: V gene, J gene, clone size, D gene, CDR3 protein, CDR3 DNA. D genes are given only for firm matches. Clone size is not always given. Where it is, it says once, few, many or a class for expanded clones.

>TRBV19|TRBJ1-2|-|-
CASSRGSLRYGYTF
TGTGCCAGTAGTCGGGGATCCCTGAGGTATGGCTACACCTTC
>TRBV18|TRBJ1-2|-|TRBD1
CASSTPGQGYGYTF
TGTGCCAGCTCAACTCCGGGACAGGGGTACGGCTACACCTTC
>TRBV27|TRBJ1-4|-|TRBD1
CASRPNPGTGEQKLFF
TGTGCCAGCAGACCTAATCCCGGGACAGGGGAACAAAAACTGTTTTTT
>TRBV27|TRBJ2-1|-|TRBD2
CASSPLAGQYNEQFF
TGTGCCAGCAGTCCACTAGCGGGGCAATACAATGAGCAGTTCTTC
>TRBV30|TRBJ1-3|-|-
CAWRRFRASSGNTIYF
TGTGCCTGGAGGAGGTTCAGGGCGAGCTCTGGAAACACCATATATTTT
>TRBV7-6|TRBJ2-4|-|-
CASSLGSGVELNIQYF
TGTGCCAGCAGCTTAGGATCCGGGGTTGAATTAAACATTCAGTACTTC
>TRBV5-1|TRBJ2-5|-|TRBD1
CASSIGTGTGETQYF
TGCGCCAGCAGCATCGGGACAGGGACGGGGGAGACCCAGTACTTC
>TRBV21-1|TRBJ2-7|-|-
CASSKDLETSGGVYEQYF
TGTGCCAGCAGCAAAGATCTAGAGACTAGCGGGGGAGTCTACGAGCAGTACTTC
>TRBV11-3|TRBJ2-2|-|-
CASSSQGATGELFF
TGTGCCAGCAGTTCACAGGGAGCCACCGGGGAGCTGTTTTTT
>TRBV6-2/TRBV6-3|TRBJ1-3|-|-
CASSPGHLSTHSSGNTIYF
TGTGCCAGCAGCCCTGGACACCTCTCGACCCACTCCTCTGGAAACACCATATATTTT
>TRBV18|TRBJ1-2|-|TRBD1
CASSPPRTGSENYGYTF
TGTGCCAGCTCACCACCGAGGACAGGGTCGGAGAACTATGGCTACACCTTC
>TRBV7-9|TRBJ1-1|-|-
CASSLNLEANTEAFF
TGTGCCAGCAGCTTAAATCTAGAAGCGAACACTGAAGCTTTCTTT
>TRBV28|TRBJ1-5|-|-
CASRQTGPYQPQHF
TGTGCCAGCAGACAGACAGGCCCCTATCAGCCCCAGCATTTT
>TRBV6-2/TRBV6-3|TRBJ1-3|-|TRBD1
CASSYLPWDSSGNTIYF
TGTGCCAGCAGTTACCTTCCATGGGACAGCTCTGGAAACACCATATATTTT
>TRBV27|TRBJ1-1|-|-
CASSLGRGKGTYTEAFF
TGTGCCAGCAGTTTGGGGCGGGGGAAGGGGACGTACACTGAAGCTTTCTTT
>TRBV24-1|TRBJ2-2|-|TRBD2
CATSGRGVNTGELFF
TGTGCCACCAGTGGCCGGGGGGTGAACACCGGGGAGCTGTTTTTT
>TRBV10-3|TRBJ1-6|few|-
CAISGRQDSSYNSPLHF
TGTGCCATCAGTGGTCGGCAGGACAGCTCCTATAATTCACCCCTCCACTTT
>TRBV3-1/TRBV3-2|TRBJ2-5|-|TRBD1
CASSLTGQPAETQYF
TGTGCCAGCAGCCTTACGGGACAGCCGGCAGAGACCCAGTACTTC
>TRBV12-3/TRBV12-4|TRBJ1-2|few|-
CASSLQGYGYTF
TGTGCCAGCAGTTTACAGGGTTATGGCTACACCTTC
>TRBV3-1/TRBV3-2|TRBJ2-3|-|TRBD2
CASSQDRDGGATDTQYF
TGTGCCAGCAGCCAAGATCGGGACGGGGGGGCCACAGATACGCAGTATTTT
>TRBV30|TRBJ1-2|-|-
CAWSVGVGPWGYTF
TGTGCCTGGAGTGTAGGGGTGGGCCCCTGGGGCTACACCTTC
>TRBV5-5|TRBJ1-2|-|-
CASSFGDSANYGYTF
TGTGCCAGCAGCTTCGGCGACAGTGCTAACTATGGCTACACCTTC
>TRBV19|TRBJ1-4|few|-
CASSRGTTVSGEKLFF
TGTGCCAGTAGTAGGGGGACTACGGTTTCTGGTGAAAAACTGTTTTTT
>TRBV6-1|TRBJ1-5|few|TRBD1
CASSDHGQGLQPQHF
TGTGCCAGCAGTGACCACGGACAGGGGCTACAGCCCCAGCATTTT
>TRBV28|TRBJ1-6|-|-
CASSPPTESPLHF
TGTGCCAGCAGTCCGCCGACTGAATCACCCCTCCACTTT
>TRBV6-5|TRBJ1-1|-|TRBD1
CASSYVTGEAFF
TGTGCCAGCAGTTACGTGACAGGGGAAGCTTTCTTT
>TRBV12-3/TRBV12-4|TRBJ1-4|-|-
CASTLGQNEKLFF
TGTGCCAGCACCCTGGGGCAGAATGAAAAACTGTTTTTT
>TRBV5-4|TRBJ2-7|few|-
CASSINSYEQYF
TGTGCCAGCAGCATCAACAGCTACGAGCAGTACTTC
>TRBV7-9|TRBJ1-5|-|-
CASSLGGGSGQPQHF
TGTGCCAGCAGCTTAGGAGGAGGAAGTGGGCAGCCCCAGCATTTT
>TRBV11-2|TRBJ2-5|once|TRBD2
CASSLEVAGGRETQYF
TGTGCCAGCAGCTTAGAGGTAGCGGGGGGGAGAGAGACCCAGTACTTC
>TRBV5-1|TRBJ2-1|-|-
CASSFTSLDEQFF
TGCGCCAGCAGCTTCACTAGCCTCGATGAGCAGTTCTTC
>TRBV19|TRBJ2-1|-|TRBD1
CASSPRTGQNSYNEQFF
TGTGCCAGTAGTCCACGGACAGGGCAGAACTCCTACAATGAGCAGTTCTTC
>TRBV10-3|TRBJ1-2|-|-
CAIRRGRAEDYGYTF
TGTGCCATCAGGCGCGGTAGGGCGGAGGACTATGGCTACACCTTC
>TRBV30|TRBJ1-5|-|-
CAWSRSFQDSNQPQHF
TGTGCCTGGAGTCGGTCCTTTCAGGATAGCAATCAGCCCCAGCATTTT
>TRBV19|TRBJ1-1|-|-
CASSIDRQYPEAFF
TGTGCCAGTAGTATAGATAGACAGTACCCTGAAGCTTTCTTT
>TRBV27|TRBJ1-6|-|-
CASSLTGDYNSPLHF
TGTGCCAGCAGTTTAACCGGGGATTATAATTCACCCCTCCACTTT
>TRBV7-9|TRBJ1-5|-|-
CASSPGEGNQPQHF
TGTGCCAGCAGCCCAGGGGAGGGTAATCAGCCCCAGCATTTT
>TRBV5-6|TRBJ1-3|-|-
CASSLGWEPGNTIYF
TGTGCCAGCAGCTTGGGTTGGGAGCCTGGAAACACCATATATTTT
>TRBV10-3|TRBJ2-5|-|TRBD2
CAISVRGGETQYF
TGTGCCATCAGTGTCCGGGGGGGAGAGACCCAGTACTTC
>TRBV18|TRBJ1-2|-|TRBD1
CASSPIDRGRAGYTF
TGTGCCAGCTCTCCCATTGACAGGGGGCGAGCTGGCTACACCTTC
>TRBV19|TRBJ1-2|-|TRBD1
CASSTRQGNVANYGYTF
TGTGCCAGTAGTACCAGACAGGGAAATGTCGCTAACTATGGCTACACCTTC
>TRBV19|TRBJ1-1|-|-
CASSIQNTEAFF
TGTGCCAGTAGTATCCAGAACACTGAAGCTTTCTTT
>TRBV6-5|TRBJ1-1|-|-
CASRPTGYTEAFF
TGTGCCAGCAGGCCTACAGGGTACACTGAAGCTTTCTTT
>TRBV19|TRBJ2-5|few|-
CASSIATVETQYF
TGTGCCAGTAGTATCGCGACTGTTGAGACCCAGTACTTC
>TRBV5-6|TRBJ2-2|-|-
CASSLGLGELFF
TGTGCCAGCAGCTTGGGACTGGGGGAGCTGTTTTTT
>TRBV27|TRBJ2-5|-|-
CASSLSGVETQYF
TGTGCCAGCAGTTTATCAGGGGTAGAGACCCAGTACTTC
>TRBV27|TRBJ1-2|-|TRBD1
CASREDRGRGGYTF
TGTGCCAGCAGGGAGGACAGGGGGCGAGGTGGCTACACCTTC
>TRBV2|TRBJ2-3|-|TRBD1
CASFPQQGMSTDTQYF
TGTGCCAGCTTTCCCCAACAGGGGATGAGCACAGATACGCAGTATTTT
>TRBV19|TRBJ1-2|-|-
CASRTGVEGYTF
TGTGCCAGTAGGACGGGGGTGGAGGGCTACACCTTC
>TRBV12-3/TRBV12-4|TRBJ1-1|-|-
CASSLAGNTEAFF
TGTGCCAGCAGCTTGGCGGGGAACACTGAAGCTTTCTTT
>TRBV29-1|TRBJ2-1|-|-
CSVDQGRANEQFF
TGCAGCGTTGACCAGGGGAGGGCCAATGAGCAGTTCTTC
>TRBV14|TRBJ1-3|once|-
CASSAGSPGNTIYF
TGTGCCAGCAGCGCAGGTTCGCCTGGAAACACCATATATTTT
>TRBV5-4|TRBJ1-3|-|TRBD1
CASSLRQGLGNTIYF
TGTGCCAGCAGCTTGAGACAGGGTTTAGGAAACACCATATATTTT
>TRBV10-3|TRBJ1-2|-|-
CASGGAYGYTF
TGTGCCTCGGGGGGTGCCTATGGCTACACCTTC
>TRBV11-3|TRBJ1-1|-|-
CASSLGRGNTEAFF
TGTGCCAGCAGCTTAGGTCGAGGGAACACTGAAGCTTTCTTT
>TRBV30|TRBJ2-2|once|TRBD2
CARGTAQRGVWGGELFF
TGTGCCCGGGGGACTGCACAGCGGGGGGTCTGGGGCGGGGAGCTGTTTTTT
>TRBV28|TRBJ1-1|-|-
CASSSRVNTEAFF
TGTGCCAGCAGTAGTCGGGTGAACACTGAAGCTTTCTTT
>TRBV7-3|TRBJ2-2|-|-
CASSPGTTGELFF
TGTGCCAGCAGCCCCGGGACAACCGGGGAGCTGTTTTTT
>TRBV29-1|TRBJ1-1|-|-
CSVKLTGPWGTEAFF
TGCAGCGTTAAACTGACAGGCCCTTGGGGCACTGAAGCTTTCTTT